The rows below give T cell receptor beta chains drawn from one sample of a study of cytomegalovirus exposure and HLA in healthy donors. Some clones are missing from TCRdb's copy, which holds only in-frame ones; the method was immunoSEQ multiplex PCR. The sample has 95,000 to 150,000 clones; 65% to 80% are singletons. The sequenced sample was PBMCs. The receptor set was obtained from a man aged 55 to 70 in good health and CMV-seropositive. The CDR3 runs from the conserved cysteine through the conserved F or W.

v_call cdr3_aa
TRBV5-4 CASSLSLAGMIGELFF
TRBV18 CASSPSGLISTEAFF
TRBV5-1 CASSSSTGGGKGNTIYF
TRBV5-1 CASSEQGAYQPQHF
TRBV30 CACNDPGQGEAFF
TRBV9 CASSVGWGEVTGELFF
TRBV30 CAWSPGSVSGELFF
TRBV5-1 CASSLGGGQNTGELFF
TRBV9 CASSAEQGDGANVLTF
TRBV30 CAWSGTGTGVHEQYF
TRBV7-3 CASSLSQYQPQHF
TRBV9 CASSVSLQETQYF
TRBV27 CASSLWGGTETQYF
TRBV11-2 CASSRDRGGTEAFF
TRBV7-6 CASSLGRQAREAFF
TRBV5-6 CASSQSFNEKLFF
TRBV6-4 CASSDGWNTEAFF
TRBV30 CAWSLRGATEAFF
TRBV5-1 CASSLAPVTGTDTQYF
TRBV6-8 CASTFRGVASQPQHF
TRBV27 CASSFRSGRGSSYNSPLHF
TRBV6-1 CASSETWQRVTEAFF